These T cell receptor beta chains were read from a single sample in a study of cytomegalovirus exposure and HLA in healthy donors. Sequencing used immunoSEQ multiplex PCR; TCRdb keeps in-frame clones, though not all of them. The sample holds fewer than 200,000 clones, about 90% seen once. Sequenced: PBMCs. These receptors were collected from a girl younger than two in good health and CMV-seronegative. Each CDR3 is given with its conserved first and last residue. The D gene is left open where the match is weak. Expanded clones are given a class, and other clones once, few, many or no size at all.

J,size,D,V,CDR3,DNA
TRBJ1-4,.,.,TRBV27,CASSYLGTDEKLFF,TGTGCCAGCAGTTATCTTGGGACTGATGAAAAACTGTTTTTT
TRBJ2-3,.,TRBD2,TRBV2,CASSGLAGPTDTQYF,TGTGCCAGCAGTGGACTAGCGGGGCCCACAGATACGCAGTATTTT
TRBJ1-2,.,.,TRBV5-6,CASSLGSGYTF,TGTGCCAGCAGCTTGGGGAGCGGCTACACCTTC
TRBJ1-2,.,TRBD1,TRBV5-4,CASSDRGGNYGYTF,TGTGCCAGCAGCGACAGGGGAGGAAACTATGGCTACACCTTC
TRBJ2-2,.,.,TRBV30,CAWSLAANTGELFF,TGTGCCTGGAGTCTAGCCGCGAACACCGGGGAGCTGTTTTTT
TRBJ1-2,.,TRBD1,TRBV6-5,CASRIPGQKYTF,TGTGCCAGCAGAATACCGGGACAGAAATACACCTTC
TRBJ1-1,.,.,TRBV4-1,CASSQEGGNTEAFF,TGCGCCAGCAGCCAAGAGGGGGGGAACACTGAAGCTTTCTTT
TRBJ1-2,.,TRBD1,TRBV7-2,CASSLDNRGGSYGYTF,TGTGCCAGCAGCTTAGATAACAGGGGAGGAAGCTATGGCTACACCTTC
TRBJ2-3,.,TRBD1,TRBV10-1,CASSESGDRLDTQYF,TGCGCCAGCAGTGAGTCGGGGGACAGGCTTGATACGCAGTATTTT
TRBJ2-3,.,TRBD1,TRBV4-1,CASSQTGTDTQYF,TGCGCCAGCAGCCAGACAGGGACAGATACGCAGTATTTT
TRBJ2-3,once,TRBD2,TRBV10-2,CASIPHRAGGTDTQYF,TGCGCCAGCATACCCCATCGGGCGGGGGGCACAGATACGCAGTATTTT
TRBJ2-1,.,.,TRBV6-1,CASSPDRLTYNEQFF,TGTGCCAGCAGTCCCGACAGGCTCACCTACAATGAGCAGTTCTTC
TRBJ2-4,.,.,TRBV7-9,CASSRDRILTKNIQYF,TGTGCCAGCAGCCGCGACAGGATTCTTACCAAAAACATTCAGTACTTC
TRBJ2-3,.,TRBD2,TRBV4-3,CASSQSGRDTDTQYF,TGCGCCAGCAGCCAGAGCGGGAGAGACACAGATACGCAGTATTTT
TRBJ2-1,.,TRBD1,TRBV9,CASSGASRGRGLWNEQFF,TGTGCCAGCAGCGGGGCCTCCCGTGGCAGGGGGTTATGGAATGAGCAGTTCTTC
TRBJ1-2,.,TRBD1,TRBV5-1,CASSPPRQGMNYGYTF,TGCGCCAGCAGCCCTCCTAGACAGGGGATGAACTATGGCTACACCTTC
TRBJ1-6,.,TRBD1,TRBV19,CASSTGTGVGNSPLHF,TGTGCCAGTAGTACAGGGACAGGGGTAGGGAATTCACCCCTCCACTTT
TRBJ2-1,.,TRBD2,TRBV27,CASSHGLAGVTEQFF,TGTGCCAGCAGTCACGGACTAGCGGGAGTAACTGAGCAGTTCTTC
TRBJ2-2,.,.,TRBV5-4,CASSFEKVAGELFF,TGTGCCAGCAGCTTTGAGAAAGTTGCCGGGGAGCTGTTTTTT
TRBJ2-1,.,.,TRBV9,CASSVERGGYNEQFF,TGTGCCAGCAGCGTAGAAAGAGGGGGATACAATGAGCAGTTCTTC
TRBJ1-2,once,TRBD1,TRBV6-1,CASSSTGNYGYTF,TGTGCCAGCAGTTCGACAGGGAACTATGGCTACACCTTC
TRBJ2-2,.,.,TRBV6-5,CASSSRQMGELFF,TGTGCCAGCAGTTCCAGGCAGATGGGGGAGCTGTTTTTT
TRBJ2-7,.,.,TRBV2,CASSYGFSGTSYEQYF,TGTGCCAGCAGTTATGGGTTCTCCGGGACTTCCTACGAGCAGTACTTC
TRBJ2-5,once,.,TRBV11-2,CASSLDAIQTQYF,TGTGCCAGCAGCTTAGATGCTATCCAGACCCAGTACTTC
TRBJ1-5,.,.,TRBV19,CASSIVNQPQHF,TGTGCCAGTAGTATCGTGAATCAGCCCCAGCATTTT
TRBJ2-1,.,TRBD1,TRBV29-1,CSAVEGARNEQFF,TGCAGCGCCGTTGAGGGGGCGCGGAATGAGCAGTTCTTC
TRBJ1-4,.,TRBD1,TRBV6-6,CASRIRQGDEKLFF,TGTGCCAGCAGGATCAGGCAGGGGGATGAAAAACTGTTTTTT
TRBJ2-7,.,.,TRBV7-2,CASRQGLYEQYF,TGTGCCAGCAGACAGGGTCTCTACGAGCAGTACTTC
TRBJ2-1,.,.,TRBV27,CASSLAGSSYNEQFF,TGTGCCAGCAGTTTAGCGGGCAGCTCCTACAATGAGCAGTTCTTC
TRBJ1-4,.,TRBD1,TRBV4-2,CASSQPRDRDLVNEKLFF,TGTGCCAGCAGCCAGCCCCGGGACAGGGATTTAGTTAATGAAAAACTGTTTTTT
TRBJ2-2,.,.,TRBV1,CTSTGNTGELFF,TGCACCAGTACAGGGAACACCGGGGAGCTGTTTTTT
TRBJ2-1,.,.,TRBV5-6,CASSLSSKQFF,TGTGCCAGCAGCTTGTCTAGCAAGCAGTTCTTC
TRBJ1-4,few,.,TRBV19,CASSTPGTTTKLFF,TGTGCCAGTAGTACCCCCGGGACAACTACCAAACTGTTTTTT
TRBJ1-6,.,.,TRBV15,CATSRERVDSPLHF,TGTGCCACCAGCAGAGAGAGGGTAGATTCACCCCTCCACTTT
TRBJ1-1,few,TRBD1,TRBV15,CATSITGGKGAFF,TGTGCCACCAGCATCACAGGGGGCAAGGGAGCTTTCTTT
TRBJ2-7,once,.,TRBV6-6,CASSYSSEQYF,TGTGCCAGCAGTTACTCGAGCGAGCAGTACTTC
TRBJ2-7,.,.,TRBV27,CASTSARGCYEQYF,TGTGCCAGCACCTCGGCCCGGGGATGCTACGAGCAGTACTTC
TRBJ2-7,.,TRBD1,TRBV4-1,CASSPGTGAYEQYF,TGCGCCAGCAGCCCTGGGACAGGGGCCTACGAGCAGTACTTC
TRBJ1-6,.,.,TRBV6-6,CASNKQVSYNSPLHF,TGTGCCAGCAATAAACAGGTTTCCTATAATTCACCCCTCCACTTT
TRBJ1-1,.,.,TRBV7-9,CASSPPGTTEAFF,TGTGCCAGCAGCCCACCCGGTACGACTGAAGCTTTCTTT
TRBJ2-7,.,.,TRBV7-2,CASSSLYEQYF,TGTGCCAGCAGCTCTCTGTACGAGCAGTACTTC
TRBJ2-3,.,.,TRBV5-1,CASSLARLADTQYF,TGCGCCAGCAGCTTGGCCAGACTAGCAGATACGCAGTATTTT
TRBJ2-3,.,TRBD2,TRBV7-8,CASSGEGSGGTDTQYF,TGTGCCAGCAGCGGAGAAGGGAGCGGGGGCACAGATACGCAGTATTTT
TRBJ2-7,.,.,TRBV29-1,CSVSTGTRGFYEQYF,TGCAGCGTCTCAACGGGGACAAGGGGGTTCTACGAGCAGTACTTC
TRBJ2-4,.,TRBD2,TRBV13,CASSHSGGALAKNIQYF,TGTGCCAGCAGCCATAGCGGGGGGGCATTAGCCAAAAACATTCAGTACTTC
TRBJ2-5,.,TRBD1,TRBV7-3,CASSPQGRTNRGTQYF,TGTGCCAGCAGCCCCCAGGGCAGGACAAACAGGGGGACCCAGTACTTC
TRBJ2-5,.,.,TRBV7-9,CASSLGPRGRGETQYF,TGTGCCAGCAGCTTAGGCCCCCGCGGTCGTGGGGAGACCCAGTACTTC
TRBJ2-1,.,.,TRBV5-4,CASSFRGDSYNEQFF,TGTGCCAGCAGCTTTCGCGGAGACTCCTACAATGAGCAGTTCTTC
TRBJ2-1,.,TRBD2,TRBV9,CASSVGGGYNEQFF,TGTGCCAGCAGCGTAGGGGGGGGATACAATGAGCAGTTCTTC
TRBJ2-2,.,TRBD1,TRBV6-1,CASSEGGQGAGELFF,TGTGCCAGCAGTGAAGGGGGGCAGGGGGCCGGGGAGCTGTTTTTT
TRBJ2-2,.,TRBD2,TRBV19,CASSIVGGGLAGELFF,TGTGCCAGTAGTATAGTTGGCGGGGGGCTGGCCGGGGAGCTGTTTTTT
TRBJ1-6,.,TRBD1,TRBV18,CASSPVLRGPSPLHF,TGTGCCAGCTCACCGGTACTCAGGGGGCCCTCACCCCTCCACTTT
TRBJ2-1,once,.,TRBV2,CASGGYNEQFF,TGTGCCAGCGGCGGCTACAATGAGCAGTTCTTC